The T cell receptor (beta chain) described here comes from a study of T cell repertoires in cytomegalovirus infection. Study observations and caveats: The ex vivo response was dominated by HLA-C-restricted CMV-specific TCR beta clonotypes. Carriage of CMV together with the relevant HLA was identifiable through cumulative public TCR beta family frequency.

TCRdb called the reads again in MiXCR, with one record for every CDR3 protein. The sample records about 500,000 distinct CDR3 sequences, 30% to 35% being singletons. Comments on this clonotype: The target antigen is unknown.

V was pared by 3 bases and J by 8 bases, with 13 bases between. The CDR3 covers 13 residues. Germline V gene lookup returns CDR1 SGHVS and CDR2 FNYEAQ. The chain carries TRBV7-6 and TRBJ1-2; possibly TRBD1 for D (6 bases). The clonotype comes from a human donor in good health (CMV status not recorded). Some clones in this sample may be carry-over from other donors' samples. The material was cultured PBMCs, obtained from culture after CMV antigen stimulation. The CDR3 coding sequence is TGTGCCAGCAGCTTTTTACAGGGAGGAGGCTACACCTTC. This sequence encodes CASSFLQGGGYTF.